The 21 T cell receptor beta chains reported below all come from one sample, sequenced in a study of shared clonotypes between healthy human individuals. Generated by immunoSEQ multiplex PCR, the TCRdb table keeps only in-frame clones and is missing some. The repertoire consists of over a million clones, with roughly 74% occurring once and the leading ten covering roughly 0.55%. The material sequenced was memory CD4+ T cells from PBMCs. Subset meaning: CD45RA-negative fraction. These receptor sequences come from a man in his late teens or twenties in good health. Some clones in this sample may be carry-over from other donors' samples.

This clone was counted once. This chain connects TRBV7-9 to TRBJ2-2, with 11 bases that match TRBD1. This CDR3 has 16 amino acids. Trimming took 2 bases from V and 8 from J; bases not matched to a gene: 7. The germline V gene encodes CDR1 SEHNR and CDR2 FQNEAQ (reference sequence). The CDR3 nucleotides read TGTGCCAGCAGCTTAACCCGGACAGGGGGCAGAGGGGAGCTGTTTTTT. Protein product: CASSLTRTGGRGELFF. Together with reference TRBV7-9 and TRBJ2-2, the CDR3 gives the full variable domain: DTGVSQNPRHKITKRGQNVTFRCDPISEHNRLYWYRQTLGQGPEFLTYFQNEAQLEKSRLLSDRFSAERPKGSFSTLEIQRTEQGDSAMYLCASSLTRTGGRGELFFGEGSRLTVL.

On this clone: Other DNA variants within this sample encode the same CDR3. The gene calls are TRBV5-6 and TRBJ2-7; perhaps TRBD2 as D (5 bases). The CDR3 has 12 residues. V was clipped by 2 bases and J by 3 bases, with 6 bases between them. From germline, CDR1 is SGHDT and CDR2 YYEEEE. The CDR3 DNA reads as TGTGCCAGCAGCTTAGGAGGCTACGAGCAGTACTTC. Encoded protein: CASSLGGYEQYF.

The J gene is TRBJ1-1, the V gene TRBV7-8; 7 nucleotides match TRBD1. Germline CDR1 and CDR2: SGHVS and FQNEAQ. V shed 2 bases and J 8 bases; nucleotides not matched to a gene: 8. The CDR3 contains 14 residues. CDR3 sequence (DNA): TGTGCCAGCAGCTTATTGAAGGGGGCGGGCGAAGCTTTCTTT. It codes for CASSLLKGAGEAFF.

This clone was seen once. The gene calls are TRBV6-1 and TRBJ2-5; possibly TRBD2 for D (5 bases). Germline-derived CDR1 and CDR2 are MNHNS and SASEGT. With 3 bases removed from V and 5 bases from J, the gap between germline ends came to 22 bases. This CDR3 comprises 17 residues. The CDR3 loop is CASSEVGGGGSRETQYF. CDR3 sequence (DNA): TGTGCCAGCAGTGAGGTGGGCGGTGGAGGTTCGCGGGAGACCCAGTACTTC.

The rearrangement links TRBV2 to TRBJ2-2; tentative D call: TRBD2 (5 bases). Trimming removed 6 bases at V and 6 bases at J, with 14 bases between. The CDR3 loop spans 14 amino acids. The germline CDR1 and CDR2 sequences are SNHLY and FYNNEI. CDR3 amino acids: CASSGVTNAGELFF. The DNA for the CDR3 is TGTGCCAGCAGCGGGGTCACCAACGCCGGGGAGCTGTTTTTT. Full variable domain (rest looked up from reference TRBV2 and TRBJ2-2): EPEVTQTPSHQVTQMGQEVILRCVPISNHLYFYWYRQILGQKVEFLVSFYNNEISEKSEIFDDQFSVERPDGSNFTLKIRSTKLEDSAMYFCASSGVTNAGELFFGEGSRLTVL.

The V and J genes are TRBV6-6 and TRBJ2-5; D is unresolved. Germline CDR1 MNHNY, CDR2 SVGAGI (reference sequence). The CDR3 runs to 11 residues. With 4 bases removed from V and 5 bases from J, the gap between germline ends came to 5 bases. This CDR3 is CASSSLETQYF. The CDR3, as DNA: TGTGCCAGCAGTTCCTTGGAGACCCAGTACTTC.

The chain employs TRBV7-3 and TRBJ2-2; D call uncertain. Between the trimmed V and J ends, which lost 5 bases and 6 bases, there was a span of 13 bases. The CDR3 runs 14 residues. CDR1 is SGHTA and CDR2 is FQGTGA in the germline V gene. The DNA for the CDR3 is TGTGCCAGCAGCCCAAACACCAATCCCGGGGAGCTGTTTTTT. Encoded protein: CASSPNTNPGELFF.

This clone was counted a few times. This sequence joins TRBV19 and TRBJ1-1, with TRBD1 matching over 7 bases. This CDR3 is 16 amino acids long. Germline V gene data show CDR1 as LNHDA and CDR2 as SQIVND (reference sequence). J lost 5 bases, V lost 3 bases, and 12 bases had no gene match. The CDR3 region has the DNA TGTGCCAGTAGTATTCCCTCCGGGACAGTGCGGACTGAAGCTTTCTTT. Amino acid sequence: CASSIPSGTVRTEAFF.

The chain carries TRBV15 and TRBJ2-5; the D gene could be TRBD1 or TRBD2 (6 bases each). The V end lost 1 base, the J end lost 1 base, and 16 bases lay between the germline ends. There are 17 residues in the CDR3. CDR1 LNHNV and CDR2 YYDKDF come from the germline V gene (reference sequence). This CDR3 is CATSRGAGGGLQETQYF. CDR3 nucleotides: TGTGCCACCAGCAGAGGGGCCGGGGGCGGCCTCCAAGAGACCCAGTACTTC.

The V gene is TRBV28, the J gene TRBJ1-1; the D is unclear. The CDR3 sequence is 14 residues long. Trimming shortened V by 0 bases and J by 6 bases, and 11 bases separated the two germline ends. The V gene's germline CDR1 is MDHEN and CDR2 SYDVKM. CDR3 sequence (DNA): TGTGCCAGCAGTTTATGGCAGGCTGGGGCTGAAGCTTTCTTT. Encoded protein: CASSLWQAGAEAFF.

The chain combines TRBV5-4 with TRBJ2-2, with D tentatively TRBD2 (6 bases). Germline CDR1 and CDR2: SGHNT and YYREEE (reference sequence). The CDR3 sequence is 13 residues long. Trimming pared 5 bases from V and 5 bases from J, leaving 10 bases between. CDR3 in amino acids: CASSFAGTGELFF. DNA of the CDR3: TGTGCCAGCAGTTTTGCGGGGACCGGGGAGCTGTTTTTT.

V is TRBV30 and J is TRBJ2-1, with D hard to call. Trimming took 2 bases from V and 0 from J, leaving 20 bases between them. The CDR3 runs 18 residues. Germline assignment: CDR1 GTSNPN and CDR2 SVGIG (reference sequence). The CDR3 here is CAWSRRLLLLSSYNEQFF. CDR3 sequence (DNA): TGTGCCTGGAGTCGGAGACTTCTGCTGCTCAGCTCCTACAATGAGCAGTTCTTC.

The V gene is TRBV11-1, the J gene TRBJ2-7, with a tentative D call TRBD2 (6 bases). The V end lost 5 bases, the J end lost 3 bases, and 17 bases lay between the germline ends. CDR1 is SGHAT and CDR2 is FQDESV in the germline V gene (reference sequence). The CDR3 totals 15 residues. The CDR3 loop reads CASSPGVGGNYEQYF. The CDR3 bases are TGTGCCAGCAGCCCCGGAGTTGGCGGGAACTACGAGCAGTACTTC.

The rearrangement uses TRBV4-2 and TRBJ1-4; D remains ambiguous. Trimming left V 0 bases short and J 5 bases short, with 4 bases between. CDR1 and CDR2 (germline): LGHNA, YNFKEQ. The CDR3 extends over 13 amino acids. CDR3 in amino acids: CASSQEVNEKLFF. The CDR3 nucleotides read TGTGCCAGCAGCCAAGAGGTGAATGAAAAACTGTTTTTT.

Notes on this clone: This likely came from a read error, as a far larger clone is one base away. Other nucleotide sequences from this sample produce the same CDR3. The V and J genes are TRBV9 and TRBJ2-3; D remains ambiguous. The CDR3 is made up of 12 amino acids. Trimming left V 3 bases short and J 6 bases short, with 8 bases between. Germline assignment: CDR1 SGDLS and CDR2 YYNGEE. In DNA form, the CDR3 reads TGTGCCAGCAGCGATTTATCGGATACGCAGTATTTT. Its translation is CASSDLSDTQYF. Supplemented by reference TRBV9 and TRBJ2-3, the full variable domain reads DSGVTQTPKHLITATGQRVTLRCSPRSGDLSVYWYQQSLDQGLQFLIQYYNGEERAKGNILERFSAQQFPDLHSELNLSSLELGDSALYFCASSDLSDTQYFGPGTRLTVL.

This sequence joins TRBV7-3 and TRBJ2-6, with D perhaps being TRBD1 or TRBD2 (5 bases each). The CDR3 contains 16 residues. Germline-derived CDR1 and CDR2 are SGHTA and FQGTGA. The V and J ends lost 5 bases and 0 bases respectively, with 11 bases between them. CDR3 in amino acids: CASSPLGTSGANVLTF. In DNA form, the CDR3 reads TGTGCCAGCAGCCCCCTGGGGACCTCTGGGGCCAACGTCCTGACTTTC.

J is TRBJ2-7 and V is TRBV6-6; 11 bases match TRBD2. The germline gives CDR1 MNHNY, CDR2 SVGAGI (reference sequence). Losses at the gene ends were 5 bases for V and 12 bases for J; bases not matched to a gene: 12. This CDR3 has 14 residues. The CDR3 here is CASSDHSGLAAPYF. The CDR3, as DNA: TGTGCCAGCAGTGACCACTCGGGACTAGCGGCCCCGTACTTC.

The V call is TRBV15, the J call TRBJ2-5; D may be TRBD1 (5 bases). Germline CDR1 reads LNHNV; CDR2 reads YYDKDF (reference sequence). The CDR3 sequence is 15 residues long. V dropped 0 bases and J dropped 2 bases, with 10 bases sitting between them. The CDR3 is CATSRDGAGQETQYF. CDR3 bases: TGTGCCACCAGCAGAGATGGGGCAGGGCAAGAGACCCAGTACTTC.

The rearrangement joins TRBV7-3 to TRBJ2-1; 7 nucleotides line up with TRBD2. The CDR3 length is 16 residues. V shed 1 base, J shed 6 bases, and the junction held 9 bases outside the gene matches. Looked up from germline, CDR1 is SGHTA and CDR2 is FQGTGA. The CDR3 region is CASSLSAGARFNEQFF. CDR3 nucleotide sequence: TGTGCCAGCAGCTTAAGCGCGGGAGCGCGATTCAATGAGCAGTTCTTC.

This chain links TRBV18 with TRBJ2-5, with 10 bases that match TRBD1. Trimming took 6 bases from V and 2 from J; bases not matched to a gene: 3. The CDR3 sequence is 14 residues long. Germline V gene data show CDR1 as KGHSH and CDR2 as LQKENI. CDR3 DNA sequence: TGTGCCAGCTCGGACAGGGGGAAGCAAGAGACCCAGTACTTC. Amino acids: CASSDRGKQETQYF.

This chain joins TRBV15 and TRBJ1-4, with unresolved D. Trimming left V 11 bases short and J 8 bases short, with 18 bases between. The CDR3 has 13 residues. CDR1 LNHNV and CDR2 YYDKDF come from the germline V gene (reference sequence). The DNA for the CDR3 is TGTGCCGCCACCAGAGACAACTCCGAAAAACTGTTTTTT. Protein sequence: CAATRDNSEKLFF. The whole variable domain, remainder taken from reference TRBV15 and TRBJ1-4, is DAMVIQNPRYQVTQFGKPVTLSCSQTLNHNVMYWYQQKSSQAPKLLFHYYDKDFNNEADTPDNFQSRRPNTSFCFLDIRSPGLGDTAMYLCAATRDNSEKLFFGSGTQLSVL.